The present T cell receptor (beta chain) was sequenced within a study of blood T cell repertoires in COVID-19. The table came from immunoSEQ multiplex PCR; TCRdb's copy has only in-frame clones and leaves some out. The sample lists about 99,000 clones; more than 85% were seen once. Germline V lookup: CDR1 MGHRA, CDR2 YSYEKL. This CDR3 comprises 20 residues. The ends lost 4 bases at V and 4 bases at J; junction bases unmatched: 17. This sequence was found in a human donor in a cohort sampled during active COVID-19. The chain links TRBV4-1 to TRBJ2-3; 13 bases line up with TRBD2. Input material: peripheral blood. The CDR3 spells CASSPIIGTSGTEGPDTQYF. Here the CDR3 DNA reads TGCGCCAGCAGCCCTATCATCGGGACTAGCGGGACCGAAGGGCCAGATACGCAGTATTTT.